This T cell receptor beta chain was captured by sequencing in a study of T cell changes during pregnancy in multiple sclerosis. Produced via immunoSEQ multiplex PCR; TCRdb's table is partial and in-frame only. The table records over 90,000 clones, 90% of them present only once. The CDR3 loop spans 16 amino acids. The germline gives CDR1 LNHNV, CDR2 YYDKDF (reference sequence). Trimming took 0 bases from V and 6 from J, leaving 17 bases between them. The sequenced sample was peripheral blood, obtained in the second trimester of pregnancy. J is TRBJ1-1 and V is TRBV15, with TRBD1 as a possible D gene (6 bases). This TCR came from a female donor in good health, enrolled as a control in a pregnancy study. The CDR3 region is CATSREVDSLGPEAFF. The DNA for the CDR3 is TGTGCCACCAGCAGAGAGGTGGACAGTCTCGGCCCTGAAGCTTTCTTT.